This entry is about one T cell receptor (beta chain). The CDR3 extends over 15 amino acids. With V trimmed by 1 base and J by 5 bases, 7 bases remained unmatched. Germline values: CDR1 MGHRA, CDR2 YSYEKL. Here immunoSEQ multiplex PCR was the method, and the copy in TCRdb shows in-frame clones only, minus some. The sample lists a few million clones, more than 80% occurring once. Investigators divided CD4+ cells into CD45RA+ naive and CD45RA-negative memory subsets. This sample was taken from a study of shared clonotypes between healthy human individuals. Input material: naive CD4+ T cells from PBMCs. Subset defined: CD45RA+ positively selected. The rearrangement uses TRBV4-1 and TRBJ1-2, with 7 bases that match TRBD1. The TCR comes from a man aged 18 to 29 in good health. Some clones in this sample may be carry-over from other donors' samples. This CDR3 reads CASSQAGQDSYGYTF. The CDR3 DNA follows: TGCGCCAGCAGCCAAGCTGGACAGGATAGTTATGGCTACACCTTC.